Shown below are 30 T cell receptor beta chains from a single sample sequenced in a study of blood T cells in healthy people across ages. It was with a sample-barcoded 5' primer and a J-beta primer mix that a second PCR of about 6 to 12 cycles was run. MiXCR was run by TCRdb on the 5' RACE reads, yielding one entry per CDR3 protein. The sample shows about 1 million distinct CDR3 sequences, 40% to 50% of them seen only once. Sequenced input: blood. The source is a woman aged 55-70 years in good health.

The rearrangement uses TRBV4-1 and TRBJ2-5; D call uncertain. The better agreement between TRBJ2-7 and the DNA end casts doubt on the J call. Germline V gene data show CDR1 as MGHRA and CDR2 as YSYEKL. There are 15 residues in the CDR3. The CDR3 here is CASSQGLDVQYEQYF. Here the CDR3 DNA reads TGCGCCAGCAGCCAAGGACTTGACGTTCAGTACGAGCAGTACTTC.

This clonotype has more than one count but fewer than ten. The rearrangement joins TRBV7-2 to TRBJ1-2; TRBD1 matches at 7 bases. This CDR3 spans 13 amino acids. The germline CDR1 and CDR2 sequences are SGHTA and FQGNSA. J lost 6 bases, V lost 2 bases, and 3 bases had no gene match. CDR3 sequence (DNA): TGTGCCAGCAGCTTAAAACAGGGGCATGGCTACACCTTC. It encodes CASSLKQGHGYTF.

About this clonotype itself: This clone may be a read error of a much larger clone one base away. The chain has TRBV6-2 or TRBV6-3 and TRBJ2-5; the D gene is possibly TRBD2 (5 bases). The germline V and J ends were trimmed by 10 bases and 7 bases, with 25 bases remaining between them. Germline V CDR1 and CDR2: MNHEY, SVGEGT. The CDR3 sequence is 15 residues long. The CDR3 loop is CANSLGSGTLGTQYF. The DNA of the CDR3 is TGTGCCAACAGCTTGGGGAGCGGTACTCTGGGGACCCAGTACTTC.

In its sample, this clonotype was seen many times. The chain joins TRBV7-2 to TRBJ2-6; unclear D gene. The V gene lost 5 bases and the J gene lost 3 bases, with 8 bases spanning the gap. The CDR3 is 14 residues long. Germline loops: CDR1 SGHTA, CDR2 FQGNSA. CDR3 coding DNA: TGTGCCAGCAGCCCCAAAGGTGGGGCCAACGTCCTGACTTTC. Residues: CASSPKGGANVLTF.

The chain carries TRBV6-1 and TRBJ2-1; tentatively, D is TRBD2 (6 bases). Germline lookup yields CDR1 MNHNS and CDR2 SASEGT. The CDR3 is 15 amino acids. Trimming removed 2 bases from V and 1 base from J, with 9 bases in between. CDR3 protein: CASSEPSGSYNEQFF. CDR3 DNA: TGTGCCAGCAGTGAACCCAGCGGGTCCTACAATGAGCAGTTCTTC.

V gene TRBV3-1 combines with J gene TRBJ2-3; no reliable D call. The ends were cut back, 0 bases at V and 0 bases at J, with 10 bases in the middle. Germline V CDR1 and CDR2: LGHDT, YNNKEL (reference sequence). The CDR3 extends over 16 amino acids. In DNA form, the CDR3 reads TGTGCCAGCAGCCAAGACCTGGCGGTAAGCACAGATACGCAGTATTTT. Translating it yields CASSQDLAVSTDTQYF.

This clonotype was detected only a few times. The rearrangement links TRBV7-9 to TRBJ1-2, with 8 bases matching TRBD1. The CDR3 spans 14 residues. Trimming removed 7 bases from V and 3 bases from J; junction bases left unmatched: 7. The germline V gene encodes CDR1 SEHNR and CDR2 FQNEAQ (reference sequence). CDR3 sequence (DNA): TGTGCCAGCACCTCGGACAGGGAGGACTATGGCTACACCTTC. It yields the protein CASTSDREDYGYTF.

Note on this clonotype: The junction shows a germline mismatch at one end, possibly a read error. This chain uses TRBV3-1 with TRBJ2-2, with a tentative D call TRBD2 (6 bases). CDR1 and CDR2 (germline): LGHDT, YNNKEL (reference sequence). The CDR3 contains 14 residues. CDR3 sequence (DNA): TGTGCCGGCAGCCTACATGGGGGGACCGGGGAGCTGTTTTTT. Translating gives CAGSLHGGTGELFF.

The chain couples TRBV7-8 to TRBJ2-5, with D unresolved. This CDR3 is 11 amino acids long. Looked up from germline, CDR1 is SGHVS and CDR2 is FQNEAQ. Trimming removed 7 bases from V and 4 bases from J, with 7 bases in between. The CDR3 DNA reads TGTGCCAGCACCGGATTAGAGACCCAGTACTTC. Translated, it gives CASTGLETQYF.

The chain carries TRBV27 and TRBJ2-1; perhaps TRBD2 as D (6 bases). The germline V gene encodes CDR1 MNHEY and CDR2 SMNVEV (reference sequence). Trimming left V 4 bases short and J 0 bases short, with 16 bases between. The CDR3 is 17 amino acids. The CDR3 DNA reads TGTGCCAGCAGTTCCCGACGGGAGATTAGCTCCTACAATGAGCAGTTCTTC. Residues: CASSSRREISSYNEQFF.

The chain joins TRBV6-6 to TRBJ1-2; D is possibly TRBD1 (6 bases). The CDR3 totals 14 residues. Trimming removed 2 bases from V and 2 bases from J, with 9 bases in between. Germline CDR1 reads MNHNY; CDR2 reads SVGAGI (reference sequence). In DNA, the CDR3 is TGTGCCAGCAGTTACAGGGGGGGGAACTATGGCTACACCTTC. Residues: CASSYRGGNYGYTF.

This clonotype was recorded a few times. The chain is built from TRBV29-1 and TRBJ1-1; weak D call: TRBD1 (5 bases). Germline CDR1 reads SQVTM; CDR2 reads ANQGSEA. V shed 3 bases and J shed 0 bases, with 11 bases lying between them. The CDR3 sequence is 14 residues long. CDR3 in DNA: TGCAGCGTTGAGGGTGCAGGGTTGAACACTGAAGCTTTCTTT. As protein: CSVEGAGLNTEAFF.

The chain recombines TRBV7-2 with TRBJ2-3; 9 nucleotides line up with TRBD2. Trimming removed 2 bases from V and 2 bases from J; junction bases left unmatched: 17. The CDR3 is 20 amino acids. The germline V gene has CDR1 SGHTA and CDR2 FQGNSA. CDR3 loop: CASSLKLGWVAGADTDTQYF. DNA of the CDR3: TGTGCCAGCAGCTTAAAGTTGGGGTGGGTAGCGGGAGCGGACACAGATACGCAGTATTTT.

The chain employs TRBV10-1 and TRBJ1-2; D ambiguous. This CDR3 spans 13 amino acids. CDR1 is WNHNN and CDR2 is SYGVQD in the germline V gene (reference sequence). Trimming stripped 4 bases from V and 0 bases from J, with 6 bases between. The CDR3 DNA is TGCGCCAGCAGTGGGACTTCTAACTATGGCTACACCTTC. Protein sequence: CASSGTSNYGYTF.

The CDR3 loop reads CASSFWGGGYTF. In DNA, the CDR3 is TGTGCCAGCAGTTTCTGGGGAGGTGGCTACACCTTC. This chain uses TRBV12-3 or TRBV12-4 with TRBJ1-2; D remains ambiguous. This CDR3 contains 12 residues. Trimming removed 3 bases at V and 7 bases at J, with 9 bases between.

CDR3 nucleotides: TGCAGTGCTAGGACCCTCAATGAGCAGTTCTTC. Amino acid sequence: CSARTLNEQFF. V gene TRBV20-1 combines with J gene TRBJ2-1; D is undetermined. V gave up 3 bases and J gave up 6 bases, with 6 bases separating them. This CDR3 is built from 11 residues. Germline CDR1 is DFQATT and CDR2 is SNEGSKA (reference sequence).

This clonotype was counted only a few times. V is TRBV20-1 and J is TRBJ1-2; no reliable D call. CDR1 DFQATT and CDR2 SNEGSKA come from the germline V gene (reference sequence). Trimming pared 0 bases from V and 4 bases from J, leaving 15 bases between. The CDR3 spans 15 residues. The CDR3 region has the DNA TGCAGTGCTAGAGATTCGGGCCTAAGTCTCTATGGCTACACCTTC. This encodes CSARDSGLSLYGYTF.

The V call is TRBV12-3 or TRBV12-4, the J call TRBJ2-1; 8 positions agree with TRBD2. The CDR3 runs to 14 residues. J was trimmed by 6 bases and V by 3 bases; bases with no gene match: 4. CDR3 in amino acids: CASSFGLAFNEQFF. CDR3 nucleotides: TGTGCCAGCAGTTTTGGACTAGCTTTCAATGAGCAGTTCTTC.

The V gene is TRBV27, the J gene TRBJ2-2; D is perhaps TRBD1 (6 bases). The V and J ends lost 4 bases and 1 base respectively, with 13 bases between them. Germline values: CDR1 MNHEY, CDR2 SMNVEV (reference sequence). The CDR3 has 16 residues. In nucleotides, the CDR3 is TGTGCCAGCAGTTACACAGGGTTAATGAACACCGGGGAGCTGTTTTTT. Translation gives CASSYTGLMNTGELFF.

V gene TRBV10-3 combines with J gene TRBJ1-1; TRBD1 might be the D (5 bases). The germline gives CDR1 ENHRY, CDR2 SYGVKD. V lost 2 bases to trimming and J lost 1 base, with 14 bases between them. The CDR3 runs to 16 residues. This CDR3 reads CAISEPAGPSNTEAFF. The CDR3 DNA follows: TGTGCCATCAGTGAGCCTGCGGGACCGTCGAACACTGAAGCTTTCTTT.

The chain employs TRBV20-1 and TRBJ2-3, with D unresolved. V lost 3 bases, J lost 2 bases, and 15 bases lay in between. Germline V gene sequence: CDR1 DFQATT, CDR2 SNEGSKA (reference sequence). CDR3 length: 15 amino acids. The CDR3 bases are TGCAGTGCTAGTTTACTAAATGTACACACAGATACGCAGTATTTT. Its translation is CSASLLNVHTDTQYF.

The chain links TRBV6-1 to TRBJ2-5; TRBD2 aligns across 9 bases. Germline lookup yields CDR1 MNHNS and CDR2 SASEGT. CDR3 length equals 18 residues. With V trimmed by 5 bases and J by 2 bases, 15 bases remained unmatched. The CDR3 is CASSPHLAGPRGQETQYF. The DNA of the CDR3 is TGTGCCAGCAGTCCACATCTAGCGGGGCCAAGAGGGCAAGAGACCCAGTACTTC.

This clonotype showed up just a few times. The rearrangement joins TRBV5-6 to TRBJ2-3; the match to TRBD1 covers 8 bases. Germline V gene lookup returns CDR1 SGHDT and CDR2 YYEEEE. Trimming removed 4 bases from V and 4 bases from J; junction bases left unmatched: 11. The CDR3 loop spans 16 amino acids. CDR3 sequence: CASSGRDRSLSDTQYF. The CDR3 bases are TGTGCCAGCAGCGGACGGGACAGGTCTTTGTCAGATACGCAGTATTTT.

This chain uses TRBV5-1 with TRBJ2-1; D gene uncertain. This CDR3 has 15 amino acids. CDR1 is SGHRS and CDR2 is YFSETQ in the germline V gene. The V gene lost 0 bases and the J gene lost 7 bases, with 14 bases spanning the gap. The CDR3 DNA follows: TGCGCCAGCAGCTTGGCGGTAGCAGTAACAAATGAGCAGTTCTTC. This gives the protein CASSLAVAVTNEQFF.

This clonotype showed up just once. The V gene is TRBV6-5, the J gene TRBJ2-7; 7 bases fit TRBD1. The CDR3 totals 14 residues. The germline CDR1 and CDR2 sequences are MNHEY and SVGAGI. J gave up 5 bases and V 7 bases, and 11 bases lay outside the gene matches. Here the CDR3 reads CASTADRVPHEQYF. CDR3 sequence (DNA): TGTGCCAGCACCGCCGACAGGGTACCCCACGAGCAGTACTTC.

This clonotype was recorded a few times. The V and J genes are TRBV3-1 and TRBJ2-1; tentatively, D is TRBD2 (5 bases). V was shortened by 0 bases and J by 6 bases, with 24 bases between the two germline ends. The CDR3 is made up of 19 amino acids. Per the germline V gene, CDR1 is LGHDT and CDR2 is YNNKEL (reference sequence). The CDR3: CASSQDPRRERVIRNEQFF. In nucleotides, the CDR3 is TGTGCCAGCAGCCAAGATCCTCGAAGGGAGAGGGTCATTCGCAATGAGCAGTTCTTC.

The chain is built from TRBV12-3 or TRBV12-4 and TRBJ1-5; 9 positions match TRBD1. The CDR3 runs to 15 residues. V was pared by 4 bases and J by 2 bases, with 3 bases of the junction left unmatched. The CDR3 reads CASSSRDRGNQPQHF. The CDR3 bases are TGTGCCAGCAGTTCCCGGGACAGGGGCAATCAGCCCCAGCATTTT.

V usage is TRBV27 and J usage is TRBJ2-5, with 9 bases that match TRBD1. The V segment lost 5 bases and the J segment 3 bases; nucleotides outside the gene matches: 7. The CDR3 has 15 residues. CDR1 MNHEY and CDR2 SMNVEV come from the germline V gene (reference sequence). CDR3 amino acids: CASSTRDRAEETQYF. The DNA for the CDR3 is TGTGCCAGCAGTACCCGGGACAGGGCGGAAGAGACCCAGTACTTC.

The V and J genes are TRBV4-2 and TRBJ1-4; TRBD1 matches 9 bases. The CDR3 length is 16 residues. Germline CDR1 reads LGHNA; CDR2 reads YNFKEQ. Trimming took 3 bases from V and 8 from J; bases not matched to a gene: 10. In nucleotides, the CDR3 is TGTGCCAGCAGCCACGCTAGGACAGGGGACGAAGAAAAACTGTTTTTT. Translation gives CASSHARTGDEEKLFF.

The chain combines TRBV24-1 with TRBJ2-1; 8 bases align to TRBD2. Germline CDR1 KGHDR, CDR2 SFDVKD. The J segment lost 9 bases and the V segment lost 3 bases, leaving 12 bases of the junction unmatched. The CDR3 covers 16 residues. CDR3 residues: CATSDPRTGGPCEQFF. The CDR3 bases are TGTGCCACCAGTGATCCCCGGACGGGAGGGCCGTGTGAGCAGTTCTTC.